This paragraph covers one T cell receptor (beta chain) sequence. Its specificity is unknown. Profiled with immunoSEQ multiplex PCR; TCRdb holds only in-frame clones, not every one. The sample has approximately 120,000 clones, roughly 89% seen once. Germline lookup yields CDR1 LNHNV and CDR2 YYDKDF (reference sequence). The V gene end was trimmed by 3 bases and the J gene end by 0 bases; junction bases not matched to a gene: 5. CDR3 length equals 16 residues. The data derive from a study of T cell responses to AZD1222 COVID-19 vaccine. Study outcomes and limitations: The span of vaccine-associated CD4 TCRs extended across spike, with dominance at 160-218 and 743-854.

The rearrangement uses TRBV15 and TRBJ2-3; 8 bases agree with TRBD2. The sample here was peripheral blood, taken on day 0 of AZD1222 vaccination. This receptor was obtained from an adult in good health. CDR3: CATSSRSSGSTDTQYF. CDR3 nucleotide sequence: TGTGCCACCAGCAGTAGGTCTAGCGGGAGCACAGATACGCAGTATTTT. Together with reference TRBV15 and TRBJ2-3, the CDR3 gives the full variable domain: DAMVIQNPRYQVTQFGKPVTLSCSQTLNHNVMYWYQQKSSQAPKLLFHYYDKDFNNEADTPDNFQSRRPNTSFCFLDIRSPGLGDTAMYLCATSSRSSGSTDTQYFGPGTRLTVL.